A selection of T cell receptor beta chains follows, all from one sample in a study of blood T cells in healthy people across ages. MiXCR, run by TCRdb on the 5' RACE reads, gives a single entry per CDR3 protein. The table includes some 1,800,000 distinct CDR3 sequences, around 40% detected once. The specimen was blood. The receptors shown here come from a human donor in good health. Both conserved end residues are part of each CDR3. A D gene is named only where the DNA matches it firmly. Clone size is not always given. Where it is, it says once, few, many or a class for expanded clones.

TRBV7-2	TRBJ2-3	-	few	CASSLASGNTDTQYF	TGTGCCAGCAGCTTAGCTAGCGGTAACACAGATACGCAGTATTTT
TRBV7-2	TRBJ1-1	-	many	CASSLGGGMNTEAFF	TGTGCCAGCAGCTTAGGAGGCGGGATGAACACTGAAGCTTTCTTT
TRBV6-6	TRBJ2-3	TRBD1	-	CASSHDRGRVDTQYF	TGTGCCAGCAGTCATGACAGGGGGCGGGTAGATACGCAGTATTTT
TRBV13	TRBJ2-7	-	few	CASSLGSRTYEQYF	TGTGCCAGCAGCTTAGGTTCGAGAACCTACGAGCAGTACTTC
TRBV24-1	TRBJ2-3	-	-	CATSDLSQDTDTQYF	TGTGCCACCAGTGATTTGTCCCAGGACACAGATACGCAGTATTTT
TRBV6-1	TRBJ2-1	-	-	CASSDAAGGLVEQFF	TGTGCCAGCAGTGACGCGGCCGGGGGGCTCGTTGAGCAGTTCTTC
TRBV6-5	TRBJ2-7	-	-	CASSTSPENSYEQYF	TGTGCCAGCAGTACGTCCCCAGAAAACTCCTACGAGCAGTACTTC
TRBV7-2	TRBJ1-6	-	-	CASSLGPGQPSSYNSPLHF	TGTGCCAGCAGCTTAGGGCCCGGCCAGCCGAGCTCCTATAATTCACCCCTCCACTTT
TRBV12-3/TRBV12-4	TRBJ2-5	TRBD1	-	CASSAGQGVPFQYF	TGTGCCAGCAGCGCGGGACAGGGGGTCCCCTTCCAGTACTTC
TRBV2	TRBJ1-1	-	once	CASSVEGVGTEAFF	TGTGCCAGCAGTGTAGAAGGGGTAGGCACTGAAGCTTTCTTT
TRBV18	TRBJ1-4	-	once	CASSPDGKNEKLFF	TGTGCCAGCTCTCCGGACGGGAAGAATGAAAAACTGTTTTTT
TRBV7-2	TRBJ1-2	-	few	CASSLAGFDGYTF	TGTGCCAGCAGCTTAGCAGGGTTTGATGGCTACACCTTC
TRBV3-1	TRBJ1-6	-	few	CASSQEANSPLHF	TGTGCCAGCAGCCAAGAGGCCAATTCACCCCTCCACTTT
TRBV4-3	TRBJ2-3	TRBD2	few	CASSQDRSGGSTDTQYF	TGCGCCAGCAGCCAAGATAGGAGCGGGGGAAGCACAGATACGCAGTATTTT
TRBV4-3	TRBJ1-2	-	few	CASSQAPQGDYGYTF	TGCGCCAGCAGCCAAGCACCCCAGGGCGACTATGGCTACACCTTC
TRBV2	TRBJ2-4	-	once	CASNRRGGEQYF	TGTGCCAGCAATAGAAGGGGTGGAGAGCAGTACTTC
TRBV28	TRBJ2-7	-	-	CASSSPTDTIGAEQYF	TGTGCCAGCAGTTCTCCAACAGACACGATTGGCGCGGAGCAGTACTTC
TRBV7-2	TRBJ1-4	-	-	CASSLGGQAEKLFF	TGTGCCAGCAGCTTAGGTGGCCAGGCGGAAAAACTGTTTTTT
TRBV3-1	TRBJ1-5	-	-	CASSQVGSTNQPQHF	TGTGCCAGCAGCCAAGTGGGGAGCACAAATCAGCCCCAGCATTTT
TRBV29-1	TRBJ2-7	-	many	CSALTGYEQYF	TGCAGCGCCCTTACAGGGTACGAGCAGTACTTC
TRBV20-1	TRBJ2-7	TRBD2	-	CSAMRGFYEQYF	TGCAGTGCTATGCGGGGGTTTTACGAGCAGTACTTC
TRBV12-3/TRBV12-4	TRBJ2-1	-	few	CASRAPLASGENEQFF	TGTGCCAGCAGAGCCCCACTAGCGTCAGGGGAAAATGAGCAGTTCTTC
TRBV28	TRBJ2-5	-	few	CASSSPGAWTQYF	TGTGCCAGCAGTTCCCCTGGCGCGTGGACCCAGTACTTC
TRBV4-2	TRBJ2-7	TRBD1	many	CASSQVGQGANEQYF	TGTGCCAGCAGCCAAGTGGGACAGGGGGCGAACGAGCAGTACTTC
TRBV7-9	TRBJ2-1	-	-	CASSFYEGVEQFF	TGTGCCAGCAGCTTCTACGAGGGAGTTGAGCAGTTCTTC
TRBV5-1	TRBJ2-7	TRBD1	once	CASRIGDSLGGQYF	TGCGCCAGCAGAATTGGGGACAGCCTTGGCGGGCAGTACTTC
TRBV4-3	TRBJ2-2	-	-	CASSQDDTGELFF	TGCGCCAGCAGCCAGGACGACACCGGGGAGCTGTTTTTT
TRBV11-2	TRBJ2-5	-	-	CASSPAGEEQYF	TGTGCCAGCAGCCCAGCCGGAGAGGAGCAGTACTTC
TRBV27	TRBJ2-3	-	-	CASSLYGSVTDTQYF	TGTGCCAGCAGTTTATACGGCTCTGTCACAGATACGCAGTATTTT
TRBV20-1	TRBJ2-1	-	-	CSARSLLSSYNEQFF	TGCAGTGCTAGAAGCCTCCTGAGCTCCTACAATGAGCAGTTCTTC
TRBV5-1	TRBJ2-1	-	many	CASSLDVNEQFF	TGCGCCAGCAGCTTAGATGTGAATGAGCAGTTCTTC
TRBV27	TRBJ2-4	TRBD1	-	CASSPGTGVIRQYF	TGTGCCAGCAGTCCCGGGACAGGGGTGATTAGGCAGTACTTC
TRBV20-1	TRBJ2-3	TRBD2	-	CSASLAGANTQYF	TGCAGTGCTAGTCTAGCGGGGGCGAATACGCAGTATTTT
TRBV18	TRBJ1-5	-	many	CASSPGVGNQPQHF	TGCGCCAGCAGCCCAGGGGTGGGAAATCAGCCCCAGCATTTT
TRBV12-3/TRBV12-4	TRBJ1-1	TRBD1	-	CASSFSTGVLTEAFF	TGTGCCAGCAGTTTCTCGACAGGGGTTCTTACTGAAGCTTTCTTT
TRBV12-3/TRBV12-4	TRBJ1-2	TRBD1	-	CAGSLTTGSSYGYTF	TGTGCCGGCAGTTTAACGACAGGGTCTTCGTATGGCTACACCTTC
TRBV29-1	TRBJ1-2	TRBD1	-	CSVAGQGQYGYTF	TGCAGCGTTGCAGGACAGGGCCAGTATGGCTACACCTTC
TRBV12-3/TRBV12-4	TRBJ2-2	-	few	CASSPDSSSTGELFF	TGTGCCAGCAGTCCTGACTCCAGCTCCACCGGGGAGCTGTTTTTT
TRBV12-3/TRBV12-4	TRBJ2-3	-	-	CASSFSTEYTDTQYF	TGTGCCAGCAGTTTCTCGACAGAGTACACAGATACGCAGTATTTT
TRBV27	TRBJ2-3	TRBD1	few	CASSFLSGQGIDTQYF	TGTGCCAGCAGTTTTTTATCGGGACAGGGGATAGATACGCAGTATTTT
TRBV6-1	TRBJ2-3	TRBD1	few	CASSEFRGTADTQYF	TGTGCCAGCAGTGAGTTCAGGGGGACCGCAGATACGCAGTATTTT
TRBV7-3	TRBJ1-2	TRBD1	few	CASQEGQGFGGYTF	TGTGCCAGCCAAGAGGGACAGGGGTTTGGCGGCTACACCTTC
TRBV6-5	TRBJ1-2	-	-	CASSYQGRSYGYTF	TGTGCCAGCAGTTACCAGGGGCGAAGCTATGGCTACACCTTC
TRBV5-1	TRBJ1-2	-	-	CASSSGPLGSVYTF	TGCGCCAGCAGCTCAGGACCCTTGGGCTCTGTCTACACCTTC